These T cell receptor beta chains were read from a single sample in a study of cytomegalovirus exposure and HLA in healthy donors. Produced via immunoSEQ multiplex PCR; TCRdb's table is partial and in-frame only. The sample holds about 170,000 clones, about 82% seen once. Sequencing used PBMCs. The receptors derive from a male donor in good health and CMV-seronegative. CDR3s include the opening cysteine and the closing phenylalanine or tryptophan. The order of the fields is D gene, clone size, J gene, V gene, CDR3 protein, CDR3 DNA. The D gene is left open where the match is weak. Some rows mark clone size as missing; the rest say once, few, many or name a class of expanded clone.

. . TRBJ1-2 TRBV10-3 CAISENQAGKGDYTF TGTGCCATCAGTGAGAATCAGGCGGGTAAAGGTGACTACACCTTC
. . TRBJ1-5 TRBV6-5 CASSYTGGGSNQPQHF TGTGCCAGCAGTTATACGGGGGGCGGAAGCAATCAGCCCCAGCATTTT
. . TRBJ2-7 TRBV27 CASSYRQGSYEQYF TGTGCCAGCAGTTATCGCCAGGGGTCCTACGAGCAGTACTTC
. . TRBJ1-1 TRBV19 CASRRQDGEEAFF TGTGCCAGTAGAAGACAGGACGGTGAAGAAGCTTTCTTT
TRBD1 . TRBJ1-1 TRBV25-1 CASSVEGGAKYTEAFF TGTGCCAGCAGTGTCGAAGGGGGCGCGAAATACACTGAAGCTTTCTTT
TRBD1 . TRBJ2-1 TRBV29-1 CSVTPGQGALIQFF TGCAGCGTCACGCCGGGACAGGGGGCGCTAATACAGTTCTTC
TRBD1 . TRBJ2-7 TRBV6-5 CASSQDRDHEQYF TGTGCCAGCAGTCAGGACAGGGATCACGAGCAGTACTTC
TRBD2 . TRBJ2-2 TRBV11-1 CASSRGTSGEGELFF TGTGCCAGCAGCCGAGGGACTAGCGGGGAGGGGGAGCTGTTTTTT
. . TRBJ1-5 TRBV28 CAGGGSNQPQHF TGTGCCGGCGGGGGGAGCAATCAGCCCCAGCATTTT
TRBD1 once TRBJ1-5 TRBV18 CASSRTGEKNQPQHF TGTGCCAGCTCACGGACAGGGGAAAAAAATCAGCCCCAGCATTTT
TRBD1 . TRBJ2-7 TRBV5-1 CASSQGAYEQYF TGCGCCAGCAGCCAGGGGGCCTACGAGCAGTACTTC
TRBD2 . TRBJ2-1 TRBV30 CAWSRGGSYNEQFF TGTGCCTGGAGCCGGGGGGGCTCCTACAATGAGCAGTTCTTC
. . TRBJ1-5 TRBV18 CASSPSGYGQPQHF TGTGCCAGCTCACCATCAGGGTATGGCCAGCCCCAGCATTTT
. . TRBJ2-7 TRBV28 CASSSVFGGEQYF TGTGCCAGCAGTTCCGTATTCGGGGGAGAGCAGTACTTC
. . TRBJ2-5 TRBV29-1 CSVAGTPLQETQYF TGCAGCGTTGCCGGGACACCTCTTCAAGAGACCCAGTACTTC
TRBD1 . TRBJ2-7 TRBV5-1 CASSLVGGSDYEQYF TGCGCCAGCAGCTTGGTAGGGGGCAGCGACTACGAGCAGTACTTC
TRBD2 . TRBJ2-1 TRBV27 CASSLRGTSGRAPYNEQFF TGTGCCAGCAGTTTACGTGGGACTAGCGGGAGGGCCCCCTACAATGAGCAGTTCTTC
. . TRBJ1-6 TRBV10-3 CAISDGRLNSPLHF TGTGCCATCAGTGATGGCAGATTAAATTCACCCCTCCACTTT
. . TRBJ2-5 TRBV28 CASVQGRRWGEQYF TGTGCCAGCGTTCAAGGACGGCGGTGGGGGGAGCAGTACTTC
TRBD1 . TRBJ1-1 TRBV7-6 CASSFNPGQGNTEAFF TGTGCCAGCAGCTTCAATCCGGGACAGGGAAACACTGAAGCTTTCTTT
. . TRBJ2-5 TRBV30 CAWSVAGIQETQYF TGTGCCTGGAGTGTAGCCGGTATTCAAGAGACCCAGTACTTC
TRBD2 . TRBJ2-7 TRBV6-5 CASSFQSGVSSYEQYF TGTGCCAGCAGTTTCCAAAGCGGGGTTAGCTCCTACGAGCAGTACTTC
TRBD1 . TRBJ1-3 TRBV7-3 CASSYRGSGNTIYF TGTGCCAGCAGCTACAGGGGATCCGGAAACACCATATATTTT
TRBD1 . TRBJ2-5 TRBV5-6 CASSLQGRETQYF TGTGCCAGCAGCTTACAGGGGCGAGAGACCCAGTACTTC
. . TRBJ1-5 TRBV5-8 CASSFRDTNQPQHF TGTGCCAGCAGCTTCAGGGACACCAATCAGCCCCAGCATTTT
TRBD1 few TRBJ1-1 TRBV7-3 CASSLNGQGSEAFF TGTGCCAGCAGCTTAAATGGACAGGGTTCTGAAGCTTTCTTT
TRBD2 . TRBJ2-7 TRBV27 CASSLSLAGTSYEQYF TGTGCCAGCAGTTTATCGCTAGCGGGCACCTCCTACGAGCAGTACTTC
. . TRBJ2-4 TRBV12-5 CASGFIRGIKNIQYF TGTGCTAGTGGTTTTATTAGGGGGATCAAAAACATTCAGTACTTC
. . TRBJ1-5 TRBV4-1 CASSQVAGGGQPQHF TGCGCCAGCAGCCAAGTGGCTGGGGGCGGCCAGCCCCAGCATTTT
TRBD1 . TRBJ1-2 TRBV5-6 CASSTGGAYTF TGTGCCAGCAGTACAGGGGGCGCCTACACCTTC
TRBD1 . TRBJ2-3 TRBV7-9 CASSLALSGQARTDTQYF TGTGCCAGCAGCTTAGCGCTAAGCGGACAGGCCCGCACAGATACGCAGTATTTT
. . TRBJ2-1 TRBV4-2 CASRGMTGSDEQFF TGTGCCAGCAGGGGGATGACTGGGAGCGATGAGCAGTTCTTC
TRBD2 . TRBJ2-2 TRBV2 CASSEVFAGGPTGELFF TGTGCCAGCAGTGAAGTATTCGCGGGAGGACCCACCGGGGAGCTGTTTTTT
TRBD1 . TRBJ2-1 TRBV7-7 CASSRTGSSYNEQFF TGTGCCAGCAGTCGGACAGGGAGCTCCTACAATGAGCAGTTCTTC
. . TRBJ2-5 TRBV19 CASRTGQETQYF TGTGCCAGTAGGACAGGCCAAGAGACCCAGTACTTC
. . TRBJ2-5 TRBV15 CATSRGGGETQYF TGTGCCACCAGCAGAGGTGGAGGAGAGACCCAGTACTTC
. . TRBJ2-1 TRBV7-9 CASSSQPGNMGGNEQFF TGTGCCAGCAGCTCTCAGCCCGGGAATATGGGTGGGAATGAGCAGTTCTTC
. . TRBJ2-5 TRBV28 CASSHPTVPQETQYF TGTGCCAGCAGTCACCCCACTGTACCCCAAGAGACCCAGTACTTC
TRBD2 . TRBJ2-3 TRBV7-9 CASSPLRLAGVDTQYF TGTGCCAGCAGCCCCCTACGCCTAGCGGGAGTTGATACGCAGTATTTT
TRBD1 . TRBJ1-4 TRBV15 CATRGGQGGKLFF TGTGCCACCAGAGGAGGACAGGGAGGAAAACTGTTTTTT
. . TRBJ1-2 TRBV5-3 CARSLRGYGYTF TGTGCCAGAAGCTTGAGGGGTTATGGCTACACCTTC
TRBD1 . TRBJ1-2 TRBV7-2 CASSFGTGRGYTF TGTGCCAGCAGCTTTGGGACAGGGCGTGGCTACACCTTC
. . TRBJ2-2 TRBV6-6 CASSRQSTGELFF TGTGCCAGCAGCCGACAGTCGACCGGGGAGCTGTTTTTT
TRBD1 . TRBJ2-7 TRBV28 CASSLITGGPYEQYF TGTGCCAGCAGTTTAATCACAGGGGGCCCCTACGAGCAGTACTTC
. . TRBJ2-5 TRBV7-3 CASSHTGTQETQYF TGTGCCAGCAGCCATACCGGGACTCAAGAGACCCAGTACTTC
. . TRBJ2-7 TRBV5-4 CASSRIASDEQYF TGTGCCAGCAGCCGCATTGCTAGTGACGAGCAGTACTTC
TRBD2 once TRBJ2-7 TRBV7-9 CASSLAAGEQYEQYF TGTGCCAGCAGCTTAGCTGCGGGAGAGCAGTACGAGCAGTACTTC
. . TRBJ1-2 TRBV4-2 CASSQEIGGYGYTF TGTGCCAGCAGCCAAGAGATAGGGGGCTATGGCTACACCTTC
TRBD2 . TRBJ2-7 TRBV4-3 CASSQEPRGADEQYF TGCGCCAGCAGCCAAGAGCCGCGGGGGGCCGACGAGCAGTACTTC
. . TRBJ1-1 TRBV4-3 CASSQATQGLNTEAFF TGCGCCAGCAGCCAAGCGACGCAGGGGTTGAACACTGAAGCTTTCTTT
TRBD2 once TRBJ2-5 TRBV19 CASSTGLAGGTQETQYF TGTGCCAGTAGTACGGGACTAGCGGGCGGTACGCAAGAGACCCAGTACTTC
. . TRBJ2-7 TRBV7-3 CASSHIAGRYEQYF TGTGCCAGCAGCCACATCGCGGGCCGTTACGAGCAGTACTTC
TRBD1 . TRBJ1-1 TRBV5-4 CASSLPGDRGTEAFF TGTGCCAGCAGCTTGCCAGGGGACAGGGGGACTGAAGCTTTCTTT
. . TRBJ2-5 TRBV5-4 CASSLLLSQETQYF TGTGCCAGCAGCTTGCTTTTGAGCCAAGAGACCCAGTACTTC
. . TRBJ2-7 TRBV19 CASSTKGEYEQYF TGTGCCAGTAGTACAAAGGGAGAATACGAGCAGTACTTC